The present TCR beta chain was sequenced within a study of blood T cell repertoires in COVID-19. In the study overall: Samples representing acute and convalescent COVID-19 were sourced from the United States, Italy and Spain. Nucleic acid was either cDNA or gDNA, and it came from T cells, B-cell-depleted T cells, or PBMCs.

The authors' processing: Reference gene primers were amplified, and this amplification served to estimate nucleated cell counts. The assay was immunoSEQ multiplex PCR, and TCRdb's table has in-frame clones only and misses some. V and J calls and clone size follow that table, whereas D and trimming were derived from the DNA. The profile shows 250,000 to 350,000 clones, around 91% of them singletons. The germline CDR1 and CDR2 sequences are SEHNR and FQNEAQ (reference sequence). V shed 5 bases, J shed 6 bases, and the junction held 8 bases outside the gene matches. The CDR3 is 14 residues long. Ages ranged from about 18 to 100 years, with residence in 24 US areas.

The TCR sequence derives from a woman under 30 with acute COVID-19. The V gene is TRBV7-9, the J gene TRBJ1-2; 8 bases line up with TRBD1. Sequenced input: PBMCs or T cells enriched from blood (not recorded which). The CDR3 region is CASSEGQGLDGYTF. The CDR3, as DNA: TGTGCCAGCAGCGAAGGACAGGGATTGGATGGCTACACCTTC.